The rows below give T cell receptor beta chains drawn from one sample of a study of beta chain features in type 1 diabetes. Clones were sequenced by immunoSEQ multiplex PCR, and TCRdb holds only the in-frame ones, with some missing. The sample consists of around 430,000 clones, approximately 30% of them appearing once. The material sequenced was naive CD4+ T cells from blood. Source of these receptors: a man younger than 35 in good health. CDR3s leave out the opening cysteine and the closing phenylalanine or tryptophan. D genes are given only for firm matches.

15 | TRBJ1-5 | TRBV25-1 | TRBD1 | ASSPTGVGISNQPQH
12 | TRBJ2-7 | TRBV4-2 | . | ASSQERRSYEQY
14 | TRBJ2-1 | TRBV4-1 | TRBD2 | ASSQEGLAGYNEQF
11 | TRBJ1-1 | TRBV5-6 | . | ASSSGQSTEAF
10 | TRBJ2-7 | TRBV6-5 | . | ASSNRNYEQY
11 | TRBJ1-1 | TRBV5-4 | . | ASSIRQDTEAF
10 | TRBJ2-7 | TRBV7-9 | . | ASSLRAGEQY
8 | TRBJ2-5 | TRBV30 | . | AWKRETQY
11 | TRBJ2-5 | TRBV5-1 | . | ASTGASQETQY
13 | TRBJ2-7 | TRBV15 | . | ATSREPFLSYEQY
9 | TRBJ1-2 | TRBV29-1 | . | SVGNVDGYT
12 | TRBJ2-1 | TRBV29-1 | TRBD2 | SGDGLAGVYEQF
11 | TRBJ1-4 | TRBV28 | . | ASRTSGHEKLF
13 | TRBJ2-2 | TRBV2 | . | ASSDLSFNTGELF
12 | TRBJ2-3 | TRBV30 | . | AWSVWTGSDTQY
12 | TRBJ2-3 | TRBV7-9 | . | ASSPGIGAPTQY
13 | TRBJ2-7 | TRBV5-1 | TRBD1 | ASSLSGTGPYEQY
11 | TRBJ2-5 | TRBV7-9 | . | ASSKDNPRPQY
12 | TRBJ1-4 | TRBV5-1 | . | ASSRDGTNEKLF
13 | TRBJ2-3 | TRBV6-1 | TRBD2 | ASILAGGLTDTQY
8 | TRBJ1-1 | TRBV29-1 | . | SVVDTEAF
12 | TRBJ2-7 | TRBV7-9 | . | ASSLQDDSYEQY
12 | TRBJ2-1 | TRBV29-1 | . | SVGQGIPYNEQF